The sequence of this T cell receptor (beta chain) was determined in a study of T cells after posttransplantation cyclophosphamide. Study-level points and caveats: Blood and skin or GI T cell repertoires showed limited TRB overlap. Later post-transplant blood repertoires were often dominated by donor CD8+ memory clones. Recipient CMV seropositivity and CMV reactivation strongly tracked TRB clonality.

Treatment was busulfan-fludarabine conditioning, a marrow graft, and cyclophosphamide on days +3 and +4. As concerns this clone: The antigen remains unidentified.

The method was immunoSEQ multiplex PCR; TCRdb's version includes in-frame clones alone and lacks a portion of them. The data hold fewer than 20,000 clones, with around 70% observed a single time. Germline CDR1 MDHEN, CDR2 SYDVKM. With V trimmed by 6 bases and J by 3 bases, 10 bases remained unmatched. CDR3 length: 15 residues. Source: PBMCs, taken after an allogeneic stem cell transplant with post-transplant cyclophosphamide. This receptor was identified in a male patient aged 25 to 39 who received an allogeneic stem cell transplant from a related donor, was CMV-positive, and had acute GVHD only. Some T cells may originate from the graft donor. The chain joins TRBV28 to TRBJ2-7, with TRBD1 matching over 8 bases. The CDR3 is CASRTGQEIRYEQYF. The CDR3 DNA is TGTGCCAGCAGAACGGGACAGGAGATACGCTACGAGCAGTACTTC.